A single sample is the source of the 8 T cell receptor beta chains below, sequenced in a study of breast tumors, draining lymph nodes, adjacent tissues. TCRdb redid the calling of the multiplex PCR reads with MiXCR, one entry per CDR3 protein. The data hold about 47,000 distinct CDR3 sequences, with 23% observed a single time. The sample was breast tumor tissue. The receptors here all came from a female donor with breast cancer. Some clones in this sample may be carry-over from other donors' samples.

This clonotype was picked up many times. The CDR3 sequence: CASSQERARGYTF. As DNA, the CDR3 is TGTGCCAGCAGCCAAGAGAGGGCGCGAGGCTACACCTTC. The V gene is TRBV3-1, the J gene TRBJ1-2; D remains ambiguous. The CDR3 spans 13 residues. The ends were cut back, 0 bases at V and 8 bases at J, with 10 bases in the middle. Germline V gene data show CDR1 as LGHDT and CDR2 as YNNKEL (reference sequence).

Concerning this clonotype itself: Given a much more abundant clone one base away, this may be a read error. The chain employs TRBV28 and TRBJ2-7, with 9 bases fitting TRBD1. This CDR3 has 14 amino acids. From germline, CDR1 is MDHEN and CDR2 SYDVKM. The CDR3 loop reads CAGSHRDRAYEQYF. For the CDR3, the DNA is TGTGCCGGCAGTCACCGGGACAGGGCCTACGAGCAGTACTTC.

The CDR3 loop reads CASSQGGQGSNTEAFF. CDR3 coding DNA: TGTGCCAGCAGCCAAGGGGGACAGGGGTCAAACACTGAAGCTTTCTTT. The J gene is TRBJ1-1, the V gene TRBV14; 10 bases are shared with TRBD1. This CDR3 is built from 16 residues. The ends lost 1 base at V and 2 bases at J; junction bases unmatched: 4. Germline CDR1 is SGHDN and CDR2 is FVKESK.

The table lists this clonotype with many counts. The chain carries TRBV10-3 and TRBJ2-3, with D uncertain. Germline V gene data show CDR1 as ENHRY and CDR2 as SYGVKD. CDR3 length equals 14 residues. V lost 7 bases to trimming and J lost 0 bases, with 11 bases between them. The CDR3 DNA is TGTGCCATCAAGCCGGATTCTAGCACAGATACGCAGTATTTT. It encodes CAIKPDSSTDTQYF.

The rearrangement links TRBV20-1 to TRBJ1-1, with 8 bases that match TRBD1. Germline V CDR1 and CDR2: DFQATT, SNEGSKA (reference sequence). After removal of 5 bases from V and 0 bases from J, the junction contained 5 bases not matched to a gene. The CDR3 totals 14 residues. CDR3 sequence reads: CSAGRTGLNTEAFF. The CDR3 DNA reads TGCAGTGCTGGAAGGACAGGGCTGAACACTGAAGCTTTCTTT.

The gene calls are TRBV10-1 and TRBJ2-2, with D perhaps being TRBD1 or TRBD2 (7 bases each). Looked up from germline, CDR1 is WNHNN and CDR2 is SYGVQD (reference sequence). Trimming took 8 bases from V and 5 from J, leaving 15 bases between them. The length of the CDR3 is 14 residues. The CDR3, as DNA: TGCGCCAGCGGGGAGGGGGCTAGGACCGGGGAGCTGTTTTTT. Translation gives CASGEGARTGELFF.

In its sample, this clonotype was seen a few times. The chain combines TRBV6-1 with TRBJ1-5; 8 nucleotides agree with TRBD1. Germline V gives CDR1 MNHNS, CDR2 SASEGT. The CDR3 spans 17 residues. Trimming at V came to 6 bases and at J to 4 bases, leaving 14 bases not matched to a gene. The CDR3 loop is CASRAQGVFSGNQPQHF. The CDR3 DNA reads as TGTGCCAGCAGAGCACAGGGGGTCTTTAGTGGTAATCAGCCCCAGCATTTT.

This clonotype was seen repeatedly, ten times or more. The CDR3 DNA sequence: TGTGCCAGCAGCCTCGGGACAGGGCAATACAATGAGCAGTTCTTC. Amino acid sequence: CASSLGTGQYNEQFF. The V gene is TRBV7-3, the J gene TRBJ2-1; 9 bases fit TRBD1. This CDR3 is 15 amino acids long. J lost 4 bases, V lost 5 bases, and 6 bases had no gene match. The germline V gene has CDR1 SGHTA and CDR2 FQGTGA.